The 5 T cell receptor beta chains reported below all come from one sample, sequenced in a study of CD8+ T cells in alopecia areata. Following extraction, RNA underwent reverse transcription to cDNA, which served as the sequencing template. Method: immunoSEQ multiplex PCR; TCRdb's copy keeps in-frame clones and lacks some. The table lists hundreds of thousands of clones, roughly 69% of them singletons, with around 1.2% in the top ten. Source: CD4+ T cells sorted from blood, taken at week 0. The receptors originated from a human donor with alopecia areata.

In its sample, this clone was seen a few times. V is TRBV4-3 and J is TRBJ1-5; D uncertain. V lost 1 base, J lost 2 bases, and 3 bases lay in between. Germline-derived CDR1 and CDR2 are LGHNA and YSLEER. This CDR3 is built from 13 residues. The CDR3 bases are TGCGCCAGCAGCCAAGGGGGCAATCAGCCCCAGCATTTT. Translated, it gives CASSQGGNQPQHF.

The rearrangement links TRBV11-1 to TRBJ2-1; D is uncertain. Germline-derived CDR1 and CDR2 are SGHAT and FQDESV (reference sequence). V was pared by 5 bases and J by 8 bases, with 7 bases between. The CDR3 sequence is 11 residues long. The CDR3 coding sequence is TGTGCCAGCAGCGATAGATATGAGCAGTTCTTC. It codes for CASSDRYEQFF.

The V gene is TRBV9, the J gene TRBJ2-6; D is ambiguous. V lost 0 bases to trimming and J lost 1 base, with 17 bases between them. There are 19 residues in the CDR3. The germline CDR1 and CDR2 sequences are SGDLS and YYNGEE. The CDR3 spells CASSVEAQIVASGANVLTF. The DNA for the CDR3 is TGTGCCAGCAGCGTAGAGGCTCAAATAGTTGCGTCTGGGGCCAACGTCCTGACTTTC.

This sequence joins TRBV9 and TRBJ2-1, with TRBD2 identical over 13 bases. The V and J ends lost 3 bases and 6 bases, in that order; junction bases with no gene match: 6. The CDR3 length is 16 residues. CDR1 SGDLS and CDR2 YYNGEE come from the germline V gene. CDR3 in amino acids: CASSALGLAGSNEQFF. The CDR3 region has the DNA TGTGCCAGCAGCGCCCTGGGACTAGCGGGGAGCAATGAGCAGTTCTTC.

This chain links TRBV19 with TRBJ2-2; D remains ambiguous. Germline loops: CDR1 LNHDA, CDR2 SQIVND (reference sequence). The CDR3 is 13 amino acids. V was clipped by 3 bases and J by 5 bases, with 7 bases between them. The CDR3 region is CASSIVGTGELFF. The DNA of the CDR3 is TGTGCCAGTAGTATCGTGGGTACCGGGGAGCTGTTTTTT.